The T cell receptor beta chain under discussion was sequenced for a study of Graves' ophthalmopathy and Graves' hyperthyroidism. Broader study findings: Most expanded clonotypes from thyroid (those above 0.001 frequency) were also found in blood.

The V and J ends lost 0 bases and 0 bases respectively, with 13 bases between them. The CDR3 covers 16 residues. The V gene's germline CDR1 is SGHRS and CDR2 YFSETQ. This clonotype was detected ten times or more. The antigen remains unidentified. Diagnoses were established from clinical symptoms, serum thyroxine, TRAb, thyroid ultrasound and orbital computed tomography. CDR3 regions of TCR beta were amplified from RNA transcripts. Second-round multiplex PCR followed a first-round RT-PCR using HTBI primers. MiXCR, run by TCRdb on the multiplex PCR reads, gives a single entry per CDR3 protein. The table records fewer than 400,000 distinct CDR3 sequences, around 16% of them present only once.

The source is a woman under 30 with Graves' ophthalmopathy. Sample: peripheral blood. The chain links TRBV5-1 to TRBJ2-7; D remains ambiguous. CDR3 in amino acids: CASSLGGRSSSYEQYF. For the CDR3, the DNA is TGCGCCAGCAGCTTGGGCGGACGGTCCTCCTCCTACGAGCAGTACTTC.